Shown below are 21 T cell receptor beta chains from a single sample sequenced in a study of OX40 agonist ivuxolimab in advanced cancers. Generated by immunoSEQ multiplex PCR, the TCRdb table keeps only in-frame clones and is missing some. Of tens of thousands of clones in the sample, approximately 92% are singletons; the top ten hold approximately 0.94%. Sequencing was performed on CD4+ or CD8+ T cells sorted from blood, taken in a trial of the OX40 agonist ivuxolimab. These receptors originate from an adult with an advanced solid tumor such as melanoma, head and neck, liver or kidney cancer.

The gene calls are TRBV29-1 and TRBJ2-5; 12 positions match TRBD2. This CDR3 comprises 14 residues. Germline CDR1 reads SQVTM; CDR2 reads ANQGSEA. V lost 4 bases to trimming and J lost 7 bases; unmatched junction nucleotides: 7. The CDR3 loop reads CSVVASGGVSTQYF. The CDR3 DNA sequence: TGCAGCGTTGTAGCTAGCGGGGGGGTCTCGACCCAGTACTTC.

This clone appeared a few times. J is TRBJ2-1 and V is TRBV11-3; tentative D call: TRBD2 (5 bases). This CDR3 has 15 amino acids. Germline V gene data show CDR1 as SGHNT and CDR2 as YENEEA. Trimming took 3 bases from V and 5 from J, leaving 14 bases between them. The CDR3 DNA reads TGTGCCAGCAGCTTCGGACCCGGCGGGCACAATGAGCAGTTCTTC. It yields the protein CASSFGPGGHNEQFF.

The V call is TRBV6-5, the J call TRBJ1-1; 7 nucleotides align to TRBD1. This CDR3 spans 15 amino acids. Germline V gene sequence: CDR1 MNHEY, CDR2 SVGAGI. Trimming removed 5 bases from V and 2 bases from J; junction bases left unmatched: 8. This CDR3 reads CASSAPGQFNTEAFF. DNA for the CDR3: TGTGCCAGCAGTGCACCGGGACAGTTTAACACTGAAGCTTTCTTT.

The V gene is TRBV30, the J gene TRBJ2-7; 13 bases match TRBD2. CDR3 length: 16 residues. Trimming removed 3 bases from V and 6 bases from J; junction bases left unmatched: 11. Germline-derived CDR1 and CDR2 are GTSNPN and SVGIG (reference sequence). The CDR3 is CAWSSKRLAGGLEQYF. The CDR3 coding sequence is TGTGCCTGGAGCTCCAAGAGACTAGCGGGAGGTCTCGAGCAGTACTTC. The whole variable domain, filled in from reference TRBV30 and TRBJ2-7, reads SQTIHQWPATLVQPVGSPLSLECTVEGTSNPNLYWYRQAAGRGLQLLFYSVGIGQISSEVPQNLSASRPQDRQFILSSKKLLLSDSGFYLCAWSSKRLAGGLEQYFGPGTRLTVT.

This clone was recorded only once. This chain connects TRBV5-1 to TRBJ2-7; D may be TRBD2 (5 bases). The CDR3 consists of 15 residues. Germline values: CDR1 SGHRS, CDR2 YFSETQ. V was clipped by 2 bases and J by 2 bases, with 14 bases between them. CDR3 DNA sequence: TGCGCCAGCAGCTTTACGAGGGAGACCGCCTACGAGCAGTACTTC. Amino acid sequence: CASSFTRETAYEQYF.

This clone was seen just once. The V gene is TRBV30, the J gene TRBJ2-7; D is possibly TRBD2 (6 bases). The CDR3 contains 15 residues. The V end lost 4 bases, the J end lost 7 bases, and 23 bases lay between the germline ends. Germline V gene lookup returns CDR1 GTSNPN and CDR2 SVGIG (reference sequence). CDR3: CAWIGRDRETGEQYF. CDR3 DNA sequence: TGTGCCTGGATCGGGCGGGACCGCGAGACTGGGGAGCAGTACTTC.

This chain uses TRBV11-2 with TRBJ2-3; D possibly corresponds to TRBD2 (6 bases). The CDR3 is 14 residues long. From germline, CDR1 is SGHAT and CDR2 FQNNGV. V lost 1 base and J lost 4, with 9 bases in between. The CDR3 DNA sequence: TGTGCCAGCAGCTTAGTCGGGAGTGCAGATACGCAGTATTTT. Translated: CASSLVGSADTQYF.

CDR3 region: CASSQDVDYTEAFF. The CDR3 DNA sequence: TGTGCCAGCAGCCAAGATGTTGACTACACTGAAGCTTTCTTT. The genes are TRBV4-2 and TRBJ1-1; the D is unclear. Trimming removed 0 bases from V and 3 bases from J, with 8 bases in between. The CDR3 totals 14 residues. CDR1 LGHNA and CDR2 YNFKEQ come from the germline V gene.

The rearrangement joins TRBV7-3 to TRBJ1-2; D is perhaps TRBD1 (5 bases). The CDR3 has 14 amino acids. Germline V gene lookup returns CDR1 SGHTA and CDR2 FQGTGA. Trimming left V 0 bases short and J 7 bases short, with 12 bases between. CDR3 amino acids: CASSLTNQGLGYTF. CDR3 nucleotides: TGTGCCAGCAGCTTAACGAATCAGGGCCTTGGCTACACCTTC.

The chain employs TRBV18 and TRBJ1-4; D remains unclear. The V gene lost 3 bases and the J gene lost 6 bases, with 8 bases spanning the gap. This CDR3 contains 13 residues. Germline values: CDR1 KGHSH, CDR2 LQKENI. The CDR3 sequence: CASSPGSDEKLFF. CDR3 DNA sequence: TGTGCCAGCTCACCCGGATCGGATGAAAAACTGTTTTTT.

This chain uses TRBV18 with TRBJ2-5; 8 nucleotides line up with TRBD1. CDR1 and CDR2 (germline): KGHSH, LQKENI. J gave up 2 bases and V 3 bases, and 2 bases lay outside the gene matches. This CDR3 comprises 14 residues. The CDR3 is CASSPRTGQETQYF. CDR3 nucleotides: TGTGCCAGCTCACCTCGGACAGGGCAAGAGACCCAGTACTTC. The full variable domain, its missing parts supplied by reference TRBV18 and TRBJ2-5, is NAGVMQNPRHLVRRRGQEARLRCSPMKGHSHVYWYRQLPEEGLKFMVYLQKENIIDESGMPKERFSAEFPKEGPSILRIQQVVRGDSAAYFCASSPRTGQETQYFGPGTRLLVL.

V usage is TRBV20-1 and J usage is TRBJ1-1; D gene unclear. Deletions cut 3 bases from V and 5 bases from J, with 7 bases between. The V gene's germline CDR1 is DFQATT and CDR2 SNEGSKA (reference sequence). The CDR3 spans 11 residues. CDR3 region: CSARAGTEAFF. CDR3 nucleotides: TGCAGTGCTAGGGCCGGGACTGAAGCTTTCTTT.

This clone was seen a single time. This chain connects TRBV5-1 to TRBJ2-6; 11 nucleotides align to TRBD1. The ends lost 4 bases at V and 2 bases at J; junction bases unmatched: 2. Looked up from germline, CDR1 is SGHRS and CDR2 is YFSETQ. The CDR3 has 16 residues. CDR3: CASSRGQGAGANVLTF. CDR3 in DNA: TGCGCCAGCAGCCGGGGACAGGGGGCTGGGGCCAACGTCCTGACTTTC.

The chain joins TRBV7-2 to TRBJ2-5, with no clear D. Per germline, CDR1 SGHTA and CDR2 FQGNSA. V gave up 3 bases and J gave up 5 bases, with 7 bases separating them. The CDR3 length is 12 residues. The CDR3 DNA sequence: TGTGCCAGCAGCTTCGTGGGGGAGACCCAGTACTTC. Translated, it gives CASSFVGETQYF.

The V gene is TRBV25-1, the J gene TRBJ1-5, with a tentative D call TRBD1 (5 bases). CDR1 is MGHDK, CDR2 SYGVNS, per germline. V lost 8 bases and J lost 4, with 18 bases in between. The CDR3 contains 15 residues. The CDR3 is CASGSSGHLNQPQHF. Here the CDR3 DNA reads TGTGCCAGCGGCTCTAGTGGACACTTAAATCAGCCCCAGCATTTT.

The chain combines TRBV28 with TRBJ2-5; 14 nucleotides align to TRBD2. The CDR3 has 17 residues. V was pared by 6 bases and J by 4 bases, with 10 bases of the junction left unmatched. Germline CDR1 MDHEN, CDR2 SYDVKM. CDR3 loop: CASRPVGLAGGPETQYF. The CDR3 nucleotides read TGTGCCAGCAGACCGGTCGGACTAGCGGGGGGCCCAGAGACCCAGTACTTC.

This chain connects TRBV2 to TRBJ1-1; 8 bases fit TRBD1. The trim removed 1 base at V and 0 bases at J, leaving 7 bases unmatched. CDR1 SNHLY and CDR2 FYNNEI come from the germline V gene. There are 17 residues in the CDR3. CDR3 sequence: CASSEGQGARMNTEAFF. The CDR3 DNA reads as TGTGCCAGCAGTGAAGGGCAGGGGGCGAGAATGAACACTGAAGCTTTCTTT.

The chain couples TRBV2 to TRBJ1-5; D perhaps matches TRBD1 (5 bases). The V end was cut by 5 bases, the J end by 4 bases, with 12 bases between. The CDR3 runs 14 residues. CDR1 is SNHLY and CDR2 is FYNNEI in the germline V gene. CDR3 coding DNA: TGTGCCAGCAGTCCGGGGCAGAAAAATCAGCCCCAGCATTTT. Encoded protein: CASSPGQKNQPQHF.

The chain employs TRBV2 and TRBJ2-1; 8 bases match TRBD2. Looked up from germline, CDR1 is SNHLY and CDR2 is FYNNEI. There are 15 residues in the CDR3. The J segment lost 5 bases and the V segment lost 2 bases, leaving 5 bases of the junction unmatched. CDR3 DNA: TGTGCCAGCAGTGAACGACTAGCGTTGAACAATGAGCAGTTCTTC. Protein product: CASSERLALNNEQFF.

This clone was seen only once. The chain joins TRBV7-9 to TRBJ2-2; D is perhaps TRBD2 (6 bases). Germline V gene lookup returns CDR1 SEHNR and CDR2 FQNEAQ (reference sequence). The ends were cut back, 1 base at V and 6 bases at J, with 12 bases in the middle. This CDR3 region has 15 residues. CDR3 loop: CASSLEVTRSGELFF. The CDR3, as DNA: TGTGCCAGCAGCTTAGAAGTGACTAGATCCGGGGAGCTGTTTTTT. The full variable domain, completed using reference TRBV7-9 and TRBJ2-2, is DTGVSQNPRHKITKRGQNVTFRCDPISEHNRLYWYRQTLGQGPEFLTYFQNEAQLEKSRLLSDRFSAERPKGSFSTLEIQRTEQGDSAMYLCASSLEVTRSGELFFGEGSRLTVL.

This chain joins TRBV19 and TRBJ1-5; unclear D gene. Germline V CDR1 and CDR2: LNHDA, SQIVND (reference sequence). The CDR3 spans 14 residues. V lost 3 bases, J lost 10 bases, and 16 bases lay in between. The CDR3, as DNA: TGTGCCAGTAGTATCGGGCCAGGTGCCCCCCCCCAGCATTTT. Residues: CASSIGPGAPPQHF.